What follows describes a single T cell receptor beta chain. Antigen unknown. This may be a read error, as it is one base from a much larger clone. These data come from a study of T cells in Graves' hyperthyroidism and ophthalmopathy. The study, taken as a whole, reports: The model forecast ophthalmopathy, anticipating it by a median approximately 6.2 months before onset.

Diagnoses rested on clinical symptoms, serum thyroxine and TRAb, thyroid ultrasound and orbital computed tomography. Extraction of PBMCs used roughly 9.6 ml of fresh peripheral blood. RNA transcripts provided the source from which TCR beta CDR3 regions were amplified. The HTBI primer set drove a first-round RT-PCR of the TCR CDR3. Via MiXCR, TCRdb re-called the multiplex PCR reads, giving one row per CDR3 protein. The sample consists of some 500,000 distinct CDR3 sequences, approximately 15% of them appearing once. The germline V gene has CDR1 GTSNPN and CDR2 SVGIG (reference sequence). This CDR3 comprises 13 residues.

The sequenced sample consisted of blood. The J gene is TRBJ2-5, the V gene TRBV30; TRBD2 is a possible D gene (5 bases). The TCR was taken from a woman younger than 35 with Graves' hyperthyroidism. For the CDR3, the DNA is TGTGCCTGGAGGCGGGTTGTAAGAGAGACCCAGTGCTTC. Protein sequence: CAWRRVVRETQCF. The whole variable domain, remainder taken from reference TRBV30 and TRBJ2-5, is SQTIHQWPATLVQPVGSPLSLECTVEGTSNPNLYWYRQAAGRGLQLLFYSVGIGQISSEVPQNLSASRPQDRQFILSSKKLLLSDSGFYLCAWRRVVRETQCFGPGTRLLVL.